This TCR delta chain was captured by sequencing in a study of gamma-delta T cells after stem cell transplantation. V shed 3 bases, J shed 0 bases, and the junction held 10 bases outside the gene matches. The CDR3 has 17 residues. Germline loops: CDR1 GEAIGNYY, CDR2 EKD. A few counts support this clone. TCRdb redid clone calling on the RT-PCR reads using CATT. This sample has about 1,500 delta-chain clones, with 20% to 25% found just once. This receptor was obtained from a human donor. It is not recorded whose cells these are; they may come from a transplant donor. This rearrangement joins TRDV2 to TRDJ1, with 9 positions matching TRDD3. Sequenced: gamma-delta T cells. The DNA for the CDR3 is TGTGCCTGTGACTGGCTAGGTGCTGGGGGATACACCGATAAACTCATCTTT. It codes for CACDWLGAGGYTDKLIF.